These T cell receptor beta chains were read from a single sample in a study of post-analysis software for immune sequencing data. TCRdb reanalysed the PCR reads using MiXCR and keeps one entry per CDR3 protein. The sample has approximately 630,000 distinct CDR3 sequences, approximately 59% seen once. The specimen sequenced was blood. The receptors stem from a girl aged 2-10 years with multiple sclerosis. Both conserved end residues are part of each CDR3. The D gene is left open where the match is weak. Clone size is not always given. Where it is, it says once, few, many or a class for expanded clones.

D	J	size	V	DNA	CDR3
TRBD2	TRBJ2-3	.	TRBV4-3	TGCGCCAGCAGCCAATCAGGACTAGCGGGGGGGCCGTCAGATACGCAGTATTTT	CASSQSGLAGGPSDTQYF
TRBD2	TRBJ2-1	few	TRBV24-1	TGTGCCACCAGTGATTTGACGCGGGGGGGCCTCAATGAGCAGTTCTTC	CATSDLTRGGLNEQFF
TRBD1	TRBJ2-7	.	TRBV5-1	TGCGCCAGCAGCACTGACAGGGGTCTCAACGAGCAGTACTTC	CASSTDRGLNEQYF
TRBD2	TRBJ2-3	.	TRBV20-1	TGCAGTGCTAGAGCTAGCGGGGCGATGTCAGATACGCAGTATTTT	CSARASGAMSDTQYF
.	TRBJ2-5	.	TRBV5-1	TGCGCCAGCAGCCCGACCGGGCAACCACAGGGTGTAGGAGAGACCCAGTACTTC	CASSPTGQPQGVGETQYF
TRBD1	TRBJ2-3	.	TRBV10-1	TGCGCCAGCAGTGAGTCGACAGGGGATACGCAGTATTTT	CASSESTGDTQYF
TRBD1	TRBJ2-7	.	TRBV2	TGTGCCAGCAGTACCCCAGGGGGCTGGTACGAGCAGTACTTC	CASSTPGGWYEQYF
.	TRBJ1-2	once	TRBV30	TGTGCCTGGCTAAGGGGATTCGGCGGCTACACCTTC	CAWLRGFGGYTF
.	TRBJ2-1	.	TRBV5-1	TGCGCCAGCAGCCCAGGCGTGGGGGAGAACAATGAGCAGTTCTTC	CASSPGVGENNEQFF
.	TRBJ2-3	once	TRBV5-6	TGTGCCAGCAGCTTGATAACTAGTTACTCTGCAGATACGCAGTATTTT	CASSLITSYSADTQYF
TRBD2	TRBJ2-3	few	TRBV7-2	TGTGCCAGCAGCGTGTCCGGGGGGGCTGGAGATACGCAGTATTTT	CASSVSGGAGDTQYF
.	TRBJ2-1	.	TRBV7-2	TGTGCCAGCAGCAAGACGGGACGCCAGTACAATGAGCAGTTCTTC	CASSKTGRQYNEQFF
TRBD1	TRBJ1-5	.	TRBV6-6	TGTGCCAGCAGGCCGGGGACAGGGTTGAGTCAGCCCCAGCATTTT	CASRPGTGLSQPQHF
.	TRBJ1-2	.	TRBV29-1	TGCAGCGTCTCCCTGGAAAAATCTGGCTACACCTTC	CSVSLEKSGYTF
.	TRBJ1-2	once	TRBV5-1	TGCGCCAGCAGCTCCGGGCTTACGTCCTATGGCTACACCTTC	CASSSGLTSYGYTF
TRBD1	TRBJ1-5	.	TRBV7-2	TGTGCCTGCAGCTTAGAAGTCGGGACAGGTGAGCATTTT	CACSLEVGTGEHF
TRBD1	TRBJ2-3	.	TRBV5-1	TGCGCCAGCAGAACGACAGGGCGGGCAGATACGCAGTATTTT	CASRTTGRADTQYF
.	TRBJ2-1	.	TRBV7-9	TGTGCCAGCAGCCGGGTGGTATCTGAGCAGTTCTTC	CASSRVVSEQFF
.	TRBJ1-1	.	TRBV4-1	TGCGCCAGCAGCCAATTGAAGGGCATGGGGAGTACTGAAGCTTTCTTT	CASSQLKGMGSTEAFF
.	TRBJ1-2	.	TRBV7-9	TGTGCCAGCAGCCTAGAGAGAGGTGGGAACTATGGCTACACCTTC	CASSLERGGNYGYTF
TRBD2	TRBJ2-3	.	TRBV29-1	TGCAGCGTCGCCGCGGGGGGGAACACAGATACGCAGTATTTT	CSVAAGGNTDTQYF
TRBD1	TRBJ2-5	.	TRBV7-9	TGTGCCAGCAGCCCTTCTCAGGACAGGGATGAGGGGGAGACCCAGTACTTC	CASSPSQDRDEGETQYF
.	TRBJ2-7	few	TRBV5-1	TGCGCCAGCAGCTTGACCGGGACTCCCCTCGAGCAGTACTTC	CASSLTGTPLEQYF
TRBD2	TRBJ2-1	once	TRBV6-4	TGTGCCAGCGCGACTTCTAGCGGGAGGTACAATGAGCAGTTCTTC	CASATSSGRYNEQFF
.	TRBJ2-5	once	TRBV20-1	TGCAGTGCTAACGGGGGCCTTCCGGGAACCCAGTACTTC	CSANGGLPGTQYF
.	TRBJ2-7	.	TRBV5-5	TGTGCCAGCAGCTTCTCCCCCCTCTCCTACGAGCAGTACTTC	CASSFSPLSYEQYF
.	TRBJ2-1	few	TRBV5-1	TGCGCCAGCAGGGAAGGGAACAATGAGCAGTTCTTC	CASREGNNEQFF
TRBD1	TRBJ1-5	.	TRBV4-1	TGCGCCAGCAGCGATCCCGGGACAGAAAATCAGCCCCAGCATTTT	CASSDPGTENQPQHF
.	TRBJ2-1	.	TRBV20-1	TGCAGTGCTGGCCTGGGTACTACCATTAGCAATGAGCAGTTCTTC	CSAGLGTTISNEQFF
.	TRBJ1-1	.	TRBV20-1	TGCAGTGCTAGTGGTTTCGACCGGGGGGAAACTGAAGCTTTCTTT	CSASGFDRGETEAFF
TRBD1	TRBJ2-3	few	TRBV20-1	TGCAGTGCGGCAAAGACAGGGGCATCCACAGATACGCAGTATTTT	CSAAKTGASTDTQYF
TRBD1	TRBJ2-1	.	TRBV7-9	TGTGCCAGCAGCTTAGCGGGGGGACAGGGAACCAATGAGCAGTTCTTC	CASSLAGGQGTNEQFF
TRBD1	TRBJ2-6	few	TRBV6-2/TRBV6-3	TGTGCCAGCAGAGCCCAGGGGGCTGGGGCCAACGTCCTGACTTTC	CASRAQGAGANVLTF
.	TRBJ2-5	few	TRBV29-1	TGCAGCGTCTCCATCGGACAAGAGACCCAGTACTTC	CSVSIGQETQYF
.	TRBJ2-2	.	TRBV6-4	TGTGCCAGCAGTGACTCATTCAGGGCCGGGGAGCTGTTTTTT	CASSDSFRAGELFF
.	TRBJ2-3	.	TRBV20-1	TGCAGTGCCCTGACAGAAAGCACAGATACGCAGTATTTT	CSALTESTDTQYF
TRBD2	TRBJ2-1	.	TRBV20-1	TGCAGTCCCGGACTAGCGGACAACAATGAGCAGTTCTTC	CSPGLADNNEQFF
TRBD1	TRBJ1-2	few	TRBV12-3/TRBV12-4	TGTGCCAGCAGTTTTGGGACAGGGGGCGATGGCTACACCTTC	CASSFGTGGDGYTF